Detailed here is one T cell receptor (beta chain). The CDR3 has 13 residues. V lost 5 bases and J 10 bases, leaving 15 bases between the germline ends. CDR1 and CDR2 from the germline V gene are SEHNR and FQNEAQ (reference sequence). The entry originates in a study of control samples from healthy donors and cancer patients. The table came from immunoSEQ multiplex PCR; TCRdb's copy has only in-frame clones and leaves some out. The sample lists roughly 54,000 clones; around 96% were seen once. This chain links TRBV7-9 with TRBJ2-1, with D perhaps TRBD1 or TRBD2 (5 bases each). The sequence was collected from a woman in her twenties or thirties in good health. The specimen was blood. CDR3 loop: CASSPWPGAEQFF. In nucleotides, the CDR3 is TGTGCCAGCAGCCCATGGCCCGGGGCGGAGCAGTTCTTC.